This T cell receptor (beta chain) was obtained from a study of control samples from healthy donors and cancer patients. The V gene's germline CDR1 is MNHEY and CDR2 SVGEGT. CDR3 length: 16 residues. V was pared by 4 bases and J by 3 bases, with 19 bases between. TCRdb's copy holds only in-frame clones and misses some; the assay was immunoSEQ multiplex PCR. The sample has under 70,000 clones, nearly 90% seen once. The specimen sequenced was blood. The receptor's source is a man aged 50-59 years in good health. The V gene is TRBV6-2 or TRBV6-3, the J gene TRBJ2-7; D possibly corresponds to TRBD1 (6 bases). DNA of the CDR3: TGTGCCAGCAGTTTGCCTCAGGGGAACATTTACTACGAGCAGTACTTC. Residues: CASSLPQGNIYYEQYF.